This T cell receptor (beta chain) came from a study of CD8 T cells in ankylosing spondylitis. In regard to this clonotype: Its antigen is undetermined.

TCRdb processed the 5' RACE reads anew with MiXCR; each CDR3 protein has one entry. The data hold 500,000 to 650,000 distinct CDR3 sequences, with approximately 5.3% observed a single time. General study points: Peripheral blood held disease-linked clones only at relatively low frequency, and these were CD8+. Clones tied to disease were said to be significantly enriched in matched ankylosing spondylitis synovial fluid. Ankylosing spondylitis blood seemed to carry a telltale TCR beta motif made of about 8 highly homologous variants.

Trimming took off 2 bases at V and 4 bases at J, with 9 bases between the two ends. The CDR3 covers 13 residues. Germline CDR1 is LGHNA and CDR2 is YSLEER. Sequencing input: blood, either unsorted or a sorted T cell fraction (not recorded which). This clonotype was sampled from a male donor with ankylosing spondylitis. The chain combines TRBV4-3 with TRBJ2-7; the D gene is possibly TRBD2 (5 bases). The CDR3 is CASSQSLAYEQYF. CDR3 DNA: TGCGCCAGCAGCCAAAGCCTAGCTTACGAGCAGTACTTC.